One sample yielded the 11 T cell receptor beta chains listed below, sequenced in a study of T cell responses to AZD1222 COVID-19 vaccine. The assay was immunoSEQ multiplex PCR, and TCRdb's table has in-frame clones only and misses some. The table records 130,000 or so clones, 70% to 90% of them present only once. This specimen consisted of peripheral blood, obtained on day 0 of AZD1222 vaccination. These receptors came from an adult in good health.

J is TRBJ1-2 and V is TRBV3-1 (or the pseudogene TRBV3-2); no firm D call. V was cut by 4 bases and J by 7 bases, with 13 bases left in between. This CDR3 spans 13 amino acids. Germline CDR1 is LGHDT and CDR2 is YNNKEL (reference sequence). DNA of the CDR3: TGTGCCAGCAGCCCCCACCGAAACGGTGGCTACACCTTC. Translating gives CASSPHRNGGYTF.

V is TRBV19 and J is TRBJ2-1, with D tentatively TRBD2 (6 bases). Trimming pared 5 bases from V and 7 bases from J, leaving 12 bases between. The CDR3 has 13 amino acids. Germline-derived CDR1 and CDR2 are LNHDA and SQIVND (reference sequence). CDR3 loop: CASSLRGLNEQFF. The CDR3 nucleotides are TGTGCCAGTAGTTTGCGGGGCCTAAATGAGCAGTTCTTC. The whole variable domain, filled in from reference TRBV19 and TRBJ2-1, reads DGGITQSPKYLFRKEGQNVTLSCEQNLNHDAMYWYRQDPGQGLRLIYYSQIVNDFQKGDIAEGYSVSREKKESFPLTVTSAQKNPTAFYLCASSLRGLNEQFFGPGTRLTVL.

The chain links TRBV4-2 to TRBJ2-5; 7 bases match TRBD2. Germline V gives CDR1 LGHNA, CDR2 YNFKEQ. Trimming removed 0 bases from V and 4 bases from J; junction bases left unmatched: 11. The CDR3 loop spans 17 amino acids. The CDR3 DNA reads TGTGCCAGCAGCCAAGATCCGGGGCGGGAGTTGCGAGAGACCCAGTACTTC. Translating gives CASSQDPGRELRETQYF.

The chain couples TRBV3-1 (or the pseudogene TRBV3-2) to TRBJ2-4; 10 nucleotides agree with TRBD2. The CDR3 is 19 amino acids. Trimming at V came to 0 bases and at J to 0 bases, leaving 8 bases not matched to a gene. Germline CDR1 and CDR2: LGHDT and YNNKEL (reference sequence). The CDR3 DNA is TGTGCCAGCAGCCAAGATGGGACTAGCGTACCGCTAGCCAAAAACATTCAGTACTTC. As protein: CASSQDGTSVPLAKNIQYF.

V usage is TRBV2 and J usage is TRBJ1-4; 9 bases match TRBD1. Germline assignment: CDR1 SNHLY and CDR2 FYNNEI. The CDR3 loop spans 15 amino acids. Trimming at V came to 6 bases and at J to 3 bases, leaving 5 bases not matched to a gene. Written as DNA, the CDR3 is TGTGCCAGCAGGGAACAGGGGGCAGCTAATGAAAAACTGTTTTTT. Amino acids: CASREQGAANEKLFF.

The rearrangement joins TRBV3-1 (or the pseudogene TRBV3-2) to TRBJ1-2; D not certain. Germline values: CDR1 LGHDT, CDR2 YNNKEL (reference sequence). This CDR3 is 13 amino acids long. The ends were cut back, 2 bases at V and 4 bases at J, with 8 bases in the middle. The DNA for the CDR3 is TGTGCCAGCAGCCAATTGAACAGCTATGGCTACACCTTC. Its protein is CASSQLNSYGYTF.

This chain connects TRBV11-3 to TRBJ2-5; the D call may be TRBD1 or TRBD2 (5 bases each). The CDR3 consists of 15 residues. CDR1 is SGHNT and CDR2 is YENEEA in the germline V gene. V lost 5 bases and J lost 5, with 18 bases in between. CDR3 coding DNA: TGTGCCAGCAGCCGGCGGTCGGGCAGGGACGAGACCCAGTACTTC. Translated: CASSRRSGRDETQYF.

CDR3 nucleotide sequence: TGCGCCAGCAGTTATAGCAGCTCCTATAATTCACCCCTCCACTTT. It specifies CASSYSSSYNSPLHF. The gene calls are TRBV10-1 and TRBJ1-6; D not resolved. V lost 5 bases and J 0 bases, leaving 8 bases between the germline ends. CDR1 is WNHNN and CDR2 is SYGVQD in the germline V gene (reference sequence). CDR3 length: 15 amino acids.

This chain connects TRBV7-9 to TRBJ1-1; D not resolved. Looked up from germline, CDR1 is SEHNR and CDR2 is FQNEAQ (reference sequence). The CDR3 sequence is 14 residues long. Trimming left V 1 base short and J 1 base short, with 7 bases between. This chain's CDR3 is CASSLEASNTEAFF. The CDR3 DNA reads as TGTGCCAGCAGCTTAGAGGCTTCGAACACTGAAGCTTTCTTT. Full variable domain (missing parts from reference TRBV7-9 and TRBJ1-1): DTGVSQNPRHKITKRGQNVTFRCDPISEHNRLYWYRQTLGQGPEFLTYFQNEAQLEKSRLLSDRFSAERPKGSFSTLEIQRTEQGDSAMYLCASSLEASNTEAFFGQGTRLTVV.

V usage is TRBV27 and J usage is TRBJ1-5, with unresolved D. The germline CDR1 and CDR2 sequences are MNHEY and SMNVEV (reference sequence). There are 14 residues in the CDR3. Trimming took off 3 bases at V and 0 bases at J, with 6 bases between the two ends. The CDR3 loop reads CASSFTASNQPQHF. CDR3 in DNA: TGTGCCAGCAGTTTTACAGCTAGCAATCAGCCCCAGCATTTT.

This chain connects TRBV11-2 to TRBJ1-2; D is perhaps TRBD1 (6 bases). The germline V gene encodes CDR1 SGHAT and CDR2 FQNNGV. The CDR3 has 14 amino acids. Trimming took 0 bases from V and 7 from J, leaving 12 bases between them. CDR3 in DNA: TGTGCCAGCAGCTTAGAAGGGGGAGTCTCTGGCTACACCTTC. It is translated as CASSLEGGVSGYTF.